The 16 T cell receptor beta chains given below trace back to one sample, sequenced in a study of T cells after yellow fever vaccination. TCRdb used MiXCR to reprocess the 5' RACE reads, holding one entry per CDR3 protein. The sample shows 250,000 to 400,000 distinct CDR3 sequences, approximately 4.3% of them seen only once. Here the sequenced sample was PBMCs, taken 15 days after the yellow fever booster vaccination. The receptors derive from a young man who received the YFV17D yellow fever vaccine.

This clonotype showed up many times. This sequence joins TRBV5-1 and TRBJ2-2; D gene ambiguous. The V end was cut by 4 bases, the J end by 7 bases, with 14 bases between. In germline, CDR1 is SGHRS, CDR2 YFSETQ. The CDR3 sequence is 14 residues long. The CDR3 nucleotides are TGCGCCAGCAGCACTGTCGAAGGTTACGGGGAGCTGTTTTTT. Amino acid sequence: CASSTVEGYGELFF.

This chain's CDR3 is CASSRLSRGSTDTQYF. The CDR3 nucleotides read TGTGCCAGCTCCCGTCTATCCCGGGGAAGCACAGATACGCAGTATTTT. V and J are TRBV18 and TRBJ2-3; possible D gene TRBD2, 5 bases. Trimming stripped 6 bases from V and 0 bases from J, with 16 bases between. Germline V gives CDR1 KGHSH, CDR2 LQKENI. This CDR3 spans 16 amino acids. Based on the CDR3 plus reference TRBV18 and TRBJ2-3, the full variable domain is NAGVMQNPRHLVRRRGQEARLRCSPMKGHSHVYWYRQLPEEGLKFMVYLQKENIIDESGMPKERFSAEFPKEGPSILRIQQVVRGDSAAYFCASSRLSRGSTDTQYFGPGTRLTVL.

In its sample, this clonotype was seen many times. The chain links TRBV28 to TRBJ2-6; the match to TRBD1 covers 7 bases. The V segment lost 2 bases and the J segment 2 bases; nucleotides outside the gene matches: 6. Per the germline V gene, CDR1 is MDHEN and CDR2 is SYDVKM. CDR3 length: 17 residues. The CDR3 reads CASSLRTGVPGANVLTF. For the CDR3, the DNA is TGTGCCAGCAGTTTACGTACAGGGGTTCCTGGGGCCAACGTCCTGACTTTC.

This clonotype showed up many times. CDR3 residues: CSARGGALQETQYF. The CDR3 DNA sequence: TGCAGTGCTAGGGGGGGTGCCTTACAAGAGACCCAGTACTTC. The J gene is TRBJ2-5, the V gene TRBV20-1, with a weak D call TRBD2 (6 bases). The CDR3 covers 14 residues. The germline CDR1 and CDR2 sequences are DFQATT and SNEGSKA (reference sequence). Trimming took off 3 bases at V and 2 bases at J, with 13 bases between the two ends.

This clonotype was detected many times. V usage is TRBV4-2 and J usage is TRBJ2-1; a weak D match, TRBD2 (6 bases). V was clipped by 4 bases and J by 2 bases, with 12 bases between them. CDR1 and CDR2 from the germline V gene are LGHNA and YNFKEQ. CDR3 length: 15 residues. The CDR3 here is CASSPGDGPYNEQFF. In DNA form, the CDR3 reads TGTGCCAGCAGCCCGGGGGATGGGCCCTACAATGAGCAGTTCTTC.

This chain uses TRBV12-3 or TRBV12-4 with TRBJ1-2; maybe TRBD1 (6 bases). This CDR3 contains 13 residues. Trimming pared 3 bases from V and 5 bases from J, leaving 10 bases between. CDR3 coding DNA: TGTGCCAGCAGTTTGGTTAGGGGGTATGGCTACACCTTC. Residues: CASSLVRGYGYTF.

This clonotype has more than one count but fewer than ten. The chain joins TRBV3-1 to TRBJ1-5; 8 bases line up with TRBD1. V gave up 4 bases and J gave up 6 bases; unmatched junction bases: 5. The CDR3 covers 14 residues. The germline V gene encodes CDR1 LGHDT and CDR2 YNNKEL (reference sequence). Here the CDR3 reads CASSPQGAGQPQHF. In DNA, the CDR3 is TGTGCCAGCAGCCCCCAGGGGGCTGGTCAGCCCCAGCATTTT.

V is TRBV29-1 and J is TRBJ2-1; D gene unclear. CDR1 SQVTM and CDR2 ANQGSEA come from the germline V gene. The ends were cut back, 8 bases at V and 8 bases at J, with 16 bases in the middle. This CDR3 is built from 12 residues. The CDR3 is CSTSISSDEQFF. The CDR3 coding sequence is TGCAGCACTTCTATTTCGTCAGATGAGCAGTTCTTC.

This clonotype has just a few counts. This rearrangement joins TRBV5-1 to TRBJ2-3, with 9 positions matching TRBD2. The CDR3 sequence is 16 residues long. After removal of 5 bases from V and 6 bases from J, the junction contained 13 bases not matched to a gene. Germline loops: CDR1 SGHRS, CDR2 YFSETQ. This CDR3 reads CASRIQTSGSLDTQYF. CDR3 DNA sequence: TGCGCCAGCAGAATCCAGACTAGCGGTTCCTTGGATACGCAGTATTTT.

The table lists this clonotype with many counts. This chain connects TRBV27 to TRBJ1-2, with D unresolved. Germline V gives CDR1 MNHEY, CDR2 SMNVEV (reference sequence). V was pared by 0 bases and J by 8 bases, with 10 bases between. The CDR3 is 13 amino acids. CDR3: CASSLSSSGGYTF. The CDR3 bases are TGTGCCAGCAGTTTATCCTCGTCGGGCGGCTACACCTTC.

This clonotype was found many times. The chain couples TRBV7-8 to TRBJ2-3; D unresolved. This CDR3 has 11 amino acids. Trimming cost V 6 bases and J 5 bases, with 6 bases left between them. Germline V gene sequence: CDR1 SGHVS, CDR2 FQNEAQ. The DNA of the CDR3 is TGTGCCAGCAGTCAAGGAGATACGCAGTATTTT. This encodes CASSQGDTQYF.

This clonotype has at least ten counts. V is TRBV7-3 and J is TRBJ2-3; 10 nucleotides line up with TRBD2. Germline V gives CDR1 SGHTA, CDR2 FQGTGA. The trim removed 6 bases at V and 3 bases at J, leaving 3 bases unmatched. CDR3 length equals 14 residues. CDR3 residues: CASRFSGGTDTQYF. Written as DNA, the CDR3 is TGTGCCAGCAGGTTTAGCGGGGGGACAGATACGCAGTATTTT.

This clonotype was counted between two and nine times. The chain has TRBV12-3 or TRBV12-4 and TRBJ1-2; 7 bases are shared with TRBD1. The CDR3 is 16 residues long. The junction had 13 bases not matched to a gene; V was cut back by 5 bases and J by 4 bases. CDR3 in amino acids: CASSEGATAHFYGYTF. In DNA form, the CDR3 reads TGTGCCAGCAGTGAGGGGGCAACGGCACATTTCTATGGCTACACCTTC.

This clonotype came up a few times. The J gene is TRBJ1-1, the V gene TRBV5-1, with D unclear. CDR3 length: 15 amino acids. V was pared by 0 bases and J by 0 bases, with 9 bases between. Germline CDR1 is SGHRS and CDR2 is YFSETQ. In DNA form, the CDR3 reads TGCGCCAGCAGCTTGGCGGCAGCGATGAACACTGAAGCTTTCTTT. Protein product: CASSLAAAMNTEAFF.

At least ten counts were recorded for this clonotype. The chain joins TRBV9 to TRBJ2-5, with a possible D match to TRBD2 (7 bases). The germline V gene has CDR1 SGDLS and CDR2 YYNGEE. V shed 0 bases and J shed 1 base, with 13 bases lying between them. There are 16 residues in the CDR3. The CDR3: CASSVATRGPQETQYF. CDR3 DNA: TGTGCCAGCAGCGTAGCTACGCGGGGGCCCCAAGAGACCCAGTACTTC.

This chain connects TRBV27 to TRBJ2-1; 11 nucleotides align to TRBD1. V trimming: 4 bases; J trimming: 8 bases; junction bases outside the gene matches: 7. Germline CDR1 MNHEY, CDR2 SMNVEV (reference sequence). This CDR3 is 15 amino acids long. The CDR3 nucleotides are TGTGCCAGCAGTTCACGGCCGGGACAGGGGGATGAGCAGTTCTTC. Translating it yields CASSSRPGQGDEQFF.